The TCR beta chain under discussion was sequenced for a study of vaccination and CD4 T cells after COVID-19. Whole-study context: Each of the control cultures got a CEFX pool, an HIV-1 Nef pool, or no peptide.

Once obtained from cultured CD4+ T cells, the DNA was sequenced using the Oncomine TCR Beta short-read assay. TCRdb itself ran the PCR reads through MiXCR, one entry per CDR3 protein. The data contain around 21,000 distinct CDR3 sequences, roughly half of them seen just once; the ten biggest clones take up 7.4%. Treatment meaning: approximately nine-day PBMC culture with coronavirus spike peptide pools or control peptides (ViraFEST assay). On this clonotype: Its antigen is as yet unknown.

Germline trimming cut 7 bases from V and 6 bases from J; bases unmatched to any gene: 9. The CDR3 spans 15 residues. Looked up from germline, CDR1 is SGHTA and CDR2 is FQGNSA. The rearrangement links TRBV7-2 to TRBJ2-7; 13 bases are a match to TRBD2. This sequence was found in a human donor who had recovered from COVID-19. Source material: CD4+ T cells from blood, cultured in vitro. The CDR3: CASTGGLAGAFEQYF. The CDR3 DNA sequence: TGTGCCAGCACCGGCGGACTAGCGGGGGCCTTCGAGCAGTACTTC.